This T cell receptor beta chain appears in the sequencing data of a study of cytomegalovirus exposure and HLA in healthy donors. PCR used 60 Vbeta primers and 13 Jbeta primers. This table comes from immunoSEQ multiplex PCR, and its TCRdb copy is limited to in-frame clones, with some not included. The sample holds hundreds of thousands of clones, roughly 90% seen once. Concerning this clone itself: Its specificity is unknown.

The CDR3 contains 15 residues. Germline lookup yields CDR1 ENHRY and CDR2 SYGVKD. With 6 bases clipped from V and 3 bases from J, the junction kept 8 bases outside the gene matches. The study's findings and limits: Many donors carried some public TCRs, although rarity characterized most TCR sequences. Accurate prediction of most subjects' HLA-A and HLA-B alleles from TCR beta sequences was reported.

The clonotype comes from a woman between 18 and 29 years old in good health and CMV-seronegative. J is TRBJ2-3 and V is TRBV10-3; 8 bases fit TRBD2. Source material: PBMCs. CDR3 sequence: CAISTGTSMTDTQYF. The CDR3 DNA follows: TGTGCCATCAGCACCGGGACTAGTATGACAGATACGCAGTATTTT.